These 12 T cell receptor beta chains share one sample of origin, sequenced in a study of T-cell reconstitution after alpha-beta-depleted transplantation in children. A library of TCRbeta sequences, prepared with unique molecular identifiers, was generated. TCRdb called the PCR reads again in MiXCR, with one record for every CDR3 protein. There are hundreds of thousands of distinct CDR3 sequences in the sample; under 20% occur only once, and under 6% lies in the top ten. This specimen consisted of PBMCs, mostly from graft donor cells, obtained 360 days after TCRalphabeta/CD19-depleted stem cell transplant. The receptors stem from a male patient between 5 and 17 years old who had a stem cell transplant for acute lymphoblastic leukemia, so the T cells may come from the graft donor.

The chain recombines TRBV12-3 or TRBV12-4 with TRBJ1-5, with 7 bases lining up with TRBD1. This CDR3 is 15 amino acids long. The V gene end was trimmed by 6 bases and the J gene end by 3 bases; junction bases not matched to a gene: 8. For the CDR3, the DNA is TGTGCCAGCAGAAAGGGACAGACTTACAATCAGCCCCAGCATTTT. Protein: CASRKGQTYNQPQHF.

This clonotype appeared a few times. The chain combines TRBV5-1 with TRBJ2-7; 8 nucleotides line up with TRBD2. Per germline, CDR1 SGHRS and CDR2 YFSETQ. The CDR3 spans 16 residues. J lost 0 bases, V lost 0 bases, and 5 bases had no gene match. The CDR3 loop reads CASSLALAGSSYEQYF. The CDR3 DNA follows: TGCGCCAGCAGCTTGGCGCTAGCGGGTTCCTCCTACGAGCAGTACTTC.

The chain joins TRBV13 to TRBJ1-5, with D perhaps TRBD1 (5 bases). The CDR3 is made up of 13 amino acids. The germline CDR1 and CDR2 sequences are PRHDT and FYEKMQ (reference sequence). V was trimmed by 5 bases and J by 5 bases, leaving 10 bases between them. This CDR3 reads CASSLRRDQPQHF. The CDR3, as DNA: TGTGCCAGCAGCCTCCGCAGGGATCAGCCCCAGCATTTT.

This clonotype was counted a few times. The rearrangement joins TRBV25-1 to TRBJ1-2; no firm D call. Looked up from germline, CDR1 is MGHDK and CDR2 is SYGVNS. This CDR3 has 13 residues. Trimming removed 7 bases at V and 8 bases at J, with 17 bases between. CDR3 loop: CASTPSGNSGYTF. The CDR3 DNA reads TGTGCCAGCACCCCTAGCGGGAATTCAGGCTACACCTTC.

The rearrangement joins TRBV13 to TRBJ2-1; 7 positions match TRBD2. Germline assignment: CDR1 PRHDT and CDR2 FYEKMQ (reference sequence). Trimming cost V 7 bases and J 5 bases; bases outside gene matches: 8. This CDR3 is built from 14 residues. CDR3: CASTSSSGDNEQFF. CDR3 bases: TGTGCCAGCACCTCGTCGAGCGGGGACAATGAGCAGTTCTTC.

This clonotype showed up many times. The rearrangement links TRBV29-1 to TRBJ2-4; 9 bases map to TRBD2. The CDR3 is 15 residues long. V dropped 4 bases and J dropped 2; count of bases not matched to a gene: 6. Germline V gene data show CDR1 as SQVTM and CDR2 as ANQGSEA. As DNA, the CDR3 is TGCAGCGTTGGCGCTAGCGGGACCTCCAAAAACATTCAGTACTTC. Its translation: CSVGASGTSKNIQYF.

The chain couples TRBV7-8 to TRBJ2-4, with TRBD1 as a possible D gene (5 bases). The germline gives CDR1 SGHVS, CDR2 FQNEAQ. V was cut by 5 bases and J by 9 bases, with 23 bases left in between. CDR3 length equals 16 residues. DNA of the CDR3: TGTGCCAGCAGCCCCCCTTCTCTCCGAGTGGGGCTCATTCAGTACTTC. It specifies CASSPPSLRVGLIQYF.

The J gene is TRBJ2-1, the V gene TRBV9; 11 nucleotides align to TRBD2. The germline V gene has CDR1 SGDLS and CDR2 YYNGEE. J gave up 9 bases and V 0 bases, and 5 bases lay outside the gene matches. The CDR3 has 15 amino acids. CDR3 in amino acids: CASSVATSGRAEQFF. As DNA, the CDR3 is TGTGCCAGCAGCGTAGCTACTAGCGGGAGAGCTGAGCAGTTCTTC.

This clonotype was found a few times. The chain joins TRBV5-1 to TRBJ2-1; D not resolved. V lost 6 bases and J lost 3, with 13 bases in between. Germline CDR1 and CDR2: SGHRS and YFSETQ. The CDR3 is 14 residues long. The CDR3 DNA is TGCGCCAGCATCGGGTTAGCCGACTACAATGAGCAGTTCTTC. Residues: CASIGLADYNEQFF.

The chain links TRBV7-9 to TRBJ1-6, with TRBD1 matching over 10 bases. The CDR3 totals 13 residues. Germline loops: CDR1 SEHNR, CDR2 FQNEAQ (reference sequence). V dropped 4 bases and J dropped 13; count of bases not matched to a gene: 4. The chain's CDR3 is CASSSGTGDPLHF. The CDR3 region has the DNA TGTGCCAGCAGCTCAGGGACAGGGGATCCCCTCCACTTT. Complete variable domain (other parts from reference TRBV7-9 and TRBJ1-6): DTGVSQNPRHKITKRGQNVTFRCDPISEHNRLYWYRQTLGQGPEFLTYFQNEAQLEKSRLLSDRFSAERPKGSFSTLEIQRTEQGDSAMYLCASSSGTGDPLHFGNGTRLTVT.

The count of this clonotype is one. This sequence joins TRBV2 and TRBJ2-7, with 7 positions matching TRBD2. This CDR3 is built from 20 residues. Germline trimming cut 8 bases from V and 4 bases from J; bases unmatched to any gene: 29. CDR1 and CDR2 (germline): SNHLY, FYNNEI. In DNA, the CDR3 is TGTGCCAGCCAGACGCCCCCCATCCCACTCCCTCAGCGGGGTCGGTACGAGCAGTACTTC. Its translation is CASQTPPIPLPQRGRYEQYF.

The genes are TRBV19 and TRBJ1-3; perhaps TRBD1 as D (6 bases). Germline V lookup: CDR1 LNHDA, CDR2 SQIVND (reference sequence). Trimming cost V 5 bases and J 0 bases, with 11 bases left between them. The CDR3 runs to 15 residues. For the CDR3, the DNA is TGTGCCAGTAGTCCGGACAGCCGCTCTGGAAACACCATATATTTT. Translated: CASSPDSRSGNTIYF. The full variable domain, its missing parts supplied by reference TRBV19 and TRBJ1-3, is DGGITQSPKYLFRKEGQNVTLSCEQNLNHDAMYWYRQDPGQGLRLIYYSQIVNDFQKGDIAEGYSVSREKKESFPLTVTSAQKNPTAFYLCASSPDSRSGNTIYFGEGSWLTVV.